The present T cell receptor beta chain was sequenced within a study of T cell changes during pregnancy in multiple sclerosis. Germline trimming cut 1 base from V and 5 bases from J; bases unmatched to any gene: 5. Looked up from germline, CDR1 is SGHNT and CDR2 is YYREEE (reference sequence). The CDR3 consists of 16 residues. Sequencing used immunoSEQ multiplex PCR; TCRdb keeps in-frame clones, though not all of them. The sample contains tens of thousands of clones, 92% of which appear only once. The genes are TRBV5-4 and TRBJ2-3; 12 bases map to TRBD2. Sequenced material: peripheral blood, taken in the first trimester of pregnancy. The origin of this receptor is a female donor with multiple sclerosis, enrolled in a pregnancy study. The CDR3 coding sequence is TGTGCCAGCAGCTTGAAGTGGGGACTAGCGGGAGATACGCAGTATTTT. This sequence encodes CASSLKWGLAGDTQYF. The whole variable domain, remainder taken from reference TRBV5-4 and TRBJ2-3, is ETGVTQSPTHLIKTRGQQVTLRCSSQSGHNTVSWYQQALGQGPQFIFQYYREEENGRGNFPPRFSGLQFPNYSSELNVNALELDDSALYLCASSLKWGLAGDTQYFGPGTRLTVL.